This T cell receptor (beta chain) was identified during a study of shared clonotypes between healthy human individuals. Study context: Three plates each covered CD4 naive and memory; CD8 naive two, CD8 memory one.

Genomic DNA of each subset was evenly split across several immunoSEQ plates. In the original processing: Filtering differed since immunoSEQ provided only junctions, with no quality scores. Using immunoSEQ multiplex PCR, the repertoire was profiled, and TCRdb retains in-frame clones only, with some absent. From that table come the V and J calls and clone size; the DNA was used to work out D and trimming. The data contain fewer than 850,000 clones, roughly 70% of them singletons. The CDR3 is 18 amino acids. From germline, CDR1 is MDHEN and CDR2 SYDVKM. With V trimmed by 2 bases and J by 0 bases, 7 bases remained unmatched.

The V gene is TRBV28, the J gene TRBJ2-3; 11 bases are a match to TRBD2. This clonotype originated in a woman in her thirties in good health. Source material: memory CD4+ T cells sorted from blood. Subset specified: CD45RA-negative fraction. The CDR3 reads CASSLMGLAVASTDTQYF. DNA for the CDR3: TGTGCCAGCAGTTTAATGGGACTAGCGGTTGCTAGCACAGATACGCAGTATTTT.